This entry lists 6 T cell receptor beta chains sequenced from one sample in a study of siplizumab effects on memory and regulatory T cells. Some clones are missing from TCRdb's copy, which holds only in-frame ones; the method was immunoSEQ multiplex PCR. This table has under 140,000 clones, 92% appearing once. The sequenced material came from CD4+ T cells sorted from blood. These receptors came from a human donor in good health.

This sequence joins TRBV5-1 and TRBJ1-2; TRBD1 matches at 9 bases. The CDR3 extends over 12 amino acids. Germline V gene sequence: CDR1 SGHRS, CDR2 YFSETQ. Unmatched junction bases numbered 0, after V lost 7 bases and J lost 2 bases. CDR3 sequence: CASGQGNYGYTF. In nucleotides, the CDR3 is TGCGCCAGCGGACAGGGGAACTATGGCTACACCTTC.

The rearrangement uses TRBV7-2 and TRBJ2-2; D possibly corresponds to TRBD1 (5 bases). CDR1 is SGHTA, CDR2 FQGNSA, per germline. Trimming pared 5 bases from V and 4 bases from J, leaving 20 bases between. The CDR3 loop spans 17 amino acids. The CDR3 DNA is TGTGCCAGCAGCCGTGATTCAGGGCTCTCTTTCACCGGGGAGCTGTTTTTT. Translation gives CASSRDSGLSFTGELFF.

This sequence joins TRBV7-2 and TRBJ1-6, with a possible D match to TRBD1 (6 bases). V lost 5 bases and J lost 2, with 10 bases in between. The CDR3 sequence is 15 residues long. The germline CDR1 and CDR2 sequences are SGHTA and FQGNSA. CDR3 amino acids: CASSIRGAYNSPLHF. In DNA form, the CDR3 reads TGTGCCAGCAGCATTAGGGGGGCCTATAATTCACCCCTCCACTTT.

The V gene is TRBV10-3, the J gene TRBJ1-6; TRBD1 is a possible D gene (6 bases). The CDR3 spans 14 residues. Trimming stripped 0 bases from V and 11 bases from J, with 11 bases between. Germline CDR1 ENHRY, CDR2 SYGVKD. In DNA, the CDR3 is TGTGCCATCAGTGAGTCTGTGAGGGGGGCACCCCTCCACTTT. It translates to CAISESVRGAPLHF.

The chain is built from TRBV6-5 and TRBJ2-7; maybe TRBD1 (5 bases). From germline, CDR1 is MNHEY and CDR2 SVGAGI. The CDR3 runs 14 residues. Trimming cost V 6 bases and J 3 bases, with 15 bases left between them. The CDR3: CASSSWEGDYEQYF. The CDR3 DNA is TGTGCCAGCAGCTCGTGGGAAGGGGACTACGAGCAGTACTTC.

J is TRBJ1-2 and V is TRBV6-5; no firm D call. Germline loops: CDR1 MNHEY, CDR2 SVGAGI. V was trimmed by 6 bases and J by 0 bases, leaving 11 bases between them. This CDR3 contains 14 residues. CDR3 coding DNA: TGTGCCAGCAGCTCACGGCGCACTAACTATGGCTACACCTTC. Translation gives CASSSRRTNYGYTF.